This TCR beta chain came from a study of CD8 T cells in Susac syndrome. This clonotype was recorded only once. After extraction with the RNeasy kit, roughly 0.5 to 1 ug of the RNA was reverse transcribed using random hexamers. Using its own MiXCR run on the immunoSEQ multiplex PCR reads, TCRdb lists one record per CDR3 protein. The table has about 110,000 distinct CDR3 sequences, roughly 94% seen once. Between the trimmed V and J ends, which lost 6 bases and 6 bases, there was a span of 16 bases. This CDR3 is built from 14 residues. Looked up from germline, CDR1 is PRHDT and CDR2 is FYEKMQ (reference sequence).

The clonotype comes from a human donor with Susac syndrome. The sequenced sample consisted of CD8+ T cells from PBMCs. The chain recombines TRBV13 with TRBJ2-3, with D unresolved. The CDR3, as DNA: TGTGCCAGCAGACGACTTTTCGAGGCGGATACGCAGTATTTT. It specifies CASRRLFEADTQYF.